Below are 23 T cell receptor beta chains sequenced from a single sample in a study of TIL therapy for anti-PD-1-resistant metastatic lung cancer. The immunoSEQ assay was v3. Some clones are missing from TCRdb's copy, which holds only in-frame ones; the method was immunoSEQ multiplex PCR. The data show around 26,000 clones, 60% to 70% seen once. Stated time point: pre-treatment sample, taken before nivolumab and TIL therapy. The tumor samples were excised metastases, mostly pleural nodules or supraclavicular lymph nodes. The sample here was tumor tissue, taken at baseline. These receptors all come from a woman between 25 and 80 years old with non-small cell lung cancer.

The rearrangement uses TRBV5-4 and TRBJ2-2; D is unclear. Germline V gives CDR1 SGHNT, CDR2 YYREEE (reference sequence). V dropped 4 bases and J dropped 0 bases, with 13 bases sitting between them. The CDR3 totals 16 residues. CDR3 bases: TGTGCCAGCAGCCCGGACGGCGGCGCGAACACCGGGGAGCTGTTTTTT. Protein product: CASSPDGGANTGELFF.

The chain has TRBV7-9 and TRBJ2-1; the match to TRBD1 covers 12 bases. CDR3 size: 15 residues. Germline CDR1 and CDR2: SEHNR and FQNEAQ (reference sequence). The trim removed 5 bases at V and 7 bases at J, leaving 6 bases unmatched. CDR3 coding DNA: TGTGCCAGCAGCCCCTGGGACAGGGGGCATAATGAGCAGTTCTTC. Its translation is CASSPWDRGHNEQFF.

V is TRBV19 and J is TRBJ1-2, with no clear D. Germline values: CDR1 LNHDA, CDR2 SQIVND (reference sequence). The CDR3 has 13 residues. V was clipped by 8 bases and J by 2 bases, with 12 bases between them. The CDR3 nucleotides are TGTGCCAGTTGCGGGCAGGAGAACTATGGCTACACCTTC. Residues: CASCGQENYGYTF.

The chain links TRBV29-1 to TRBJ2-2, with D hard to call. The CDR3 contains 13 residues. CDR1 is SQVTM and CDR2 is ANQGSEA in the germline V gene. V shed 2 bases and J shed 0 bases, with 4 bases lying between them. The CDR3 protein is CSVESPNTGELFF. CDR3 bases: TGCAGCGTTGAAAGTCCGAACACCGGGGAGCTGTTTTTT.

This clone was detected only a few times. The chain couples TRBV5-6 to TRBJ2-6, with 8 nucleotides matching TRBD2. V trimming: 7 bases; J trimming: 0 bases; junction bases outside the gene matches: 6. The CDR3 contains 16 residues. Per the germline V gene, CDR1 is SGHDT and CDR2 is YYEEEE. The CDR3 loop reads CASCYAGGSGANVLTF. The DNA of the CDR3 is TGTGCCAGCTGTTACGCGGGGGGCTCTGGGGCCAACGTCCTGACTTTC.

The rearrangement joins TRBV10-1 to TRBJ1-2; D possibly corresponds to TRBD1 (6 bases). V lost 0 bases and J 4 bases, leaving 6 bases between the germline ends. Germline V lookup: CDR1 WNHNN, CDR2 SYGVQD (reference sequence). There are 13 residues in the CDR3. The CDR3 sequence: CASSESTGYGYTF. The DNA of the CDR3 is TGCGCCAGCAGTGAGTCGACAGGCTATGGCTACACCTTC.

The chain couples TRBV27 to TRBJ1-1; no clear D gene. V was pared by 2 bases and J by 5 bases, with 9 bases between. Germline CDR1 MNHEY, CDR2 SMNVEV (reference sequence). The CDR3 totals 13 residues. Written as DNA, the CDR3 is TGTGCCAGCAGTTTACGGCGTGGGACTGAAGCTTTCTTT. Amino acid sequence: CASSLRRGTEAFF.

There are a few counts of this clone. The V gene is TRBV6-1, the J gene TRBJ1-5; tentatively, D is TRBD1 (6 bases). Deletions cut 3 bases from V and 7 bases from J, with 10 bases between. The CDR3 sequence is 13 residues long. Germline loops: CDR1 MNHNS, CDR2 SASEGT. The CDR3 protein is CASSERGGQPQHF. The DNA of the CDR3 is TGTGCCAGCAGTGAGAGAGGGGGACAGCCCCAGCATTTT.

This clone was seen a handful of times. The CDR3 bases are TGCACCAGCAGCCCCGGCAGCAATCAGCCCCAGCATTTT. Protein: CTSSPGSNQPQHF. The rearrangement joins TRBV1 to TRBJ1-5. TRBV1 is shown as a pseudogene. The CDR3 has 13 residues.

For the CDR3, the DNA is TGTGCCAGCAGCCAGCAAACAGGGGCGGGCTCCTACAATGAGCAGTTCTTC. This codes for CASSQQTGAGSYNEQFF. The V call is TRBV4-2, the J call TRBJ2-1; 7 positions agree with TRBD1. Germline V gene sequence: CDR1 LGHNA, CDR2 YNFKEQ. V lost 3 bases and J lost 0; bases outside the gene matches: 8. CDR3 size: 17 residues.

This clone was found once. This chain links TRBV2 with TRBJ1-2, with D hard to call. The CDR3 sequence is 11 residues long. Trimming removed 7 bases at V and 4 bases at J, with 7 bases between. Germline V CDR1 and CDR2: SNHLY, FYNNEI. In DNA form, the CDR3 reads TGTGCCAGCACCAGGACCTATGGCTACACCTTC. Its protein product is CASTRTYGYTF.

This chain links TRBV20-1 with TRBJ2-5; D remains unclear. V gave up 7 bases and J gave up 8 bases, with 11 bases separating them. Germline lookup yields CDR1 DFQATT and CDR2 SNEGSKA (reference sequence). This CDR3 is 10 amino acids long. The CDR3 bases are TGCAGTGGATTAGGCGGAACCCAGTACTTC. Translation gives CSGLGGTQYF.

This clone appeared a few times. This sequence joins TRBV27 and TRBJ2-6; D unclear. The CDR3 extends over 16 amino acids. Germline values: CDR1 MNHEY, CDR2 SMNVEV (reference sequence). The V end lost 4 bases, the J end lost 0 bases, and 10 bases lay between the germline ends. CDR3 sequence reads: CASSYGGTSGANVLTF. The CDR3 DNA sequence: TGTGCCAGCAGTTATGGCGGAACCTCTGGGGCCAACGTCCTGACTTTC.

This clone was picked up a small number of times. The chain couples TRBV14 to TRBJ2-7; 9 bases map to TRBD1. The ends lost 4 bases at V and 3 bases at J; junction bases unmatched: 10. The CDR3 length is 16 residues. Per the germline V gene, CDR1 is SGHDN and CDR2 is FVKESK. The CDR3 DNA is TGTGCCAGCAGCCCTCGTGGGGGACAGGGTATCTACGAGCAGTACTTC. Translation: CASSPRGGQGIYEQYF.

This clone has a handful of counts. V is TRBV20-1 and J is TRBJ1-2; possibly TRBD1 for D (5 bases). V was pared by 4 bases and J by 7 bases, with 10 bases between. Germline V gives CDR1 DFQATT, CDR2 SNEGSKA (reference sequence). The CDR3 spans 11 residues. Here the CDR3 DNA reads TGCAGTGCTACCAGGGTTCCTGGCTACACCTTC. This encodes CSATRVPGYTF.

This sequence joins TRBV30 and TRBJ1-5, with unresolved D. Germline V gives CDR1 GTSNPN, CDR2 SVGIG (reference sequence). The CDR3 totals 13 residues. V was trimmed by 0 bases and J by 5 bases, leaving 8 bases between them. CDR3 DNA: TGTGCCTGGAGTGTGGGCCAATATCAGCCCCAGCATTTT. It translates to CAWSVGQYQPQHF.

The chain recombines TRBV6-1 with TRBJ2-4, with unresolved D. Germline V gene data show CDR1 as MNHNS and CDR2 as SASEGT. V lost 4 bases, J lost 6 bases, and 10 bases lay in between. CDR3 length: 13 residues. CDR3 bases: TGTGCCAGCAGTGCCGCGAACCGAAACATTCAGTACTTC. Translating gives CASSAANRNIQYF.

The DNA for the CDR3 is TGTGCCAGCAGCCCGGTGGGACTAAGAAGATACAATGAGCAGTTCTTC. The encoded protein is CASSPVGLRRYNEQFF. The chain carries TRBV7-9 and TRBJ2-1; TRBD2 agrees at 7 bases. V shed 5 bases and J 4 bases; nucleotides not matched to a gene: 11. Germline CDR1 SEHNR, CDR2 FQNEAQ (reference sequence). The CDR3 sequence is 16 residues long.

The chain combines TRBV20-1 with TRBJ2-1, with D tentatively TRBD1 or TRBD2 (6 bases each). This CDR3 spans 11 amino acids. In germline, CDR1 is DFQATT, CDR2 SNEGSKA (reference sequence). The V end lost 6 bases, the J end lost 9 bases, and 12 bases lay between the germline ends. The CDR3 spells CSARPGAEQFF. The DNA of the CDR3 is TGCAGTGCCCGACCGGGGGCTGAGCAGTTCTTC.

The V call is TRBV11-3, the J call TRBJ2-7, with TRBD1 matching over 7 bases. CDR3 size: 13 residues. Germline values: CDR1 SGHNT, CDR2 YENEEA. J gave up 6 bases and V 4 bases, and 6 bases lay outside the gene matches. The CDR3 protein is CASSWDRGSEQYF. In DNA form, the CDR3 reads TGTGCCAGCAGCTGGGACAGAGGATCCGAGCAGTACTTC.

The chain employs TRBV7-6 and TRBJ1-5; D is unclear. V was pared by 2 bases and J by 8 bases, with 10 bases between. Germline CDR1 is SGHVS and CDR2 is FNYEAQ. The CDR3 length is 13 residues. The CDR3 sequence: CASSLSYDKPQHF. In nucleotides, the CDR3 is TGTGCCAGCAGCTTAAGTTATGATAAGCCCCAGCATTTT.

The genes are TRBV6-1 and TRBJ1-1; D not certain. The CDR3 runs to 15 residues. Per germline, CDR1 MNHNS and CDR2 SASEGT. Trimming removed 8 bases at V and 0 bases at J, with 16 bases between. The chain's CDR3 is CASSLLGVMNTEAFF. The DNA of the CDR3 is TGTGCCAGCTCCCTCCTCGGAGTTATGAACACTGAAGCTTTCTTT.

J is TRBJ2-1 and V is TRBV5-1, with D possibly matching TRBD1 (6 bases). Per the germline V gene, CDR1 is SGHRS and CDR2 is YFSETQ. The CDR3 runs to 14 residues. Between the trimmed V and J ends, which lost 2 bases and 4 bases, there was a span of 10 bases. CDR3 residues: CASSLLDSYNEQFF. In DNA form, the CDR3 reads TGCGCCAGCAGCTTACTGGACAGTTACAATGAGCAGTTCTTC.